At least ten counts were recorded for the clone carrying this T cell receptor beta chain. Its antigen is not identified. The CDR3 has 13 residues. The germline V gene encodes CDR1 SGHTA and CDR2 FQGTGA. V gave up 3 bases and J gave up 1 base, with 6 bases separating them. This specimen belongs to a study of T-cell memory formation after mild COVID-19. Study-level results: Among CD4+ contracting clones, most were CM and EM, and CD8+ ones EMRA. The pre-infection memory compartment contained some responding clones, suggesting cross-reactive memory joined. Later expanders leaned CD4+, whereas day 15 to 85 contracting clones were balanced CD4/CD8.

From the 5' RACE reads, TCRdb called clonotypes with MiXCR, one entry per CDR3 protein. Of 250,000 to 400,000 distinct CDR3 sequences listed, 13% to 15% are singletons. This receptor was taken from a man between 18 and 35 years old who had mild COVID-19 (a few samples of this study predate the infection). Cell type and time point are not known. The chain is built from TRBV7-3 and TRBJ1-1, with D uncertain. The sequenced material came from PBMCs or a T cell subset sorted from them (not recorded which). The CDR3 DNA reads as TGTGCCAGCAGCTTCCATGAGAACACTGAAGCTTTCTTT. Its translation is CASSFHENTEAFF.